This T cell receptor beta chain comes out of a study of post-analysis software for immune sequencing data. Overall study: Recorded disease courses covered relapsing-remitting, secondary progressive and progressive-relapsing multiple sclerosis. Some patients had no subtype annotation. Study results and limitations: Controls had lower frequencies than patients of 4 or 5 TRBV segments, which included TRBV5-6, TRBV5-1 and TRBV20-1.

The CDR3 runs 17 residues. With 2 bases clipped from V and 0 bases from J, the junction kept 6 bases outside the gene matches. Looked up from germline, CDR1 is MNHEY and CDR2 is SVGAGI. Only a few counts were recorded for this clonotype. Antigen unknown. Included in the TCR beta cDNA libraries were unique molecular identifiers. With roughly 0.9 to 11 million T cells as the source, 400,000 to 550,000 cDNA molecules resulted. MiXCR was run by TCRdb on the PCR reads, yielding one entry per CDR3 protein. This sample has some 450,000 distinct CDR3 sequences, with 40% to 55% found just once. The sequenced material came from blood. The chain couples TRBV6-5 to TRBJ2-1; TRBD2 agrees at 8 bases. This receptor was obtained from a girl aged 5 to 17 with multiple sclerosis. CDR3 in DNA: TGTGCCAGCAGTTACAACCCGGGACTAGGCTCCTACAATGAGCAGTTCTTC. As protein: CASSYNPGLGSYNEQFF.